Shown below are 22 T cell receptor beta chains from a single sample sequenced in a study of regulatory T cells in long-lasting Graves disease. Researchers made TCR beta libraries by using iRepertoire HTBI primers and running Arm-PCR on CDR3 regions. TCRdb passed the multiplex PCR reads through MiXCR, listing each CDR3 protein once. Here the sample spans hundreds of thousands of distinct CDR3 sequences, 15% to 20% being singletons. Stated time point: newly diagnosed GD, antithyroid drugs for less than 3 months. Extracted PBMC RNA gave rise to the TCR library. These same records also appear under a second study, on T cells in Graves' hyperthyroidism and ophthalmopathy.

Material: peripheral blood mononuclear cells (PBMCs), obtained at new diagnosis, from a patient treated with antithyroid drugs. The source is a woman aged 30 to 39 with Graves disease.

This clonotype was seen a single time. The gene calls are TRBV19 and TRBJ2-1; 11 bases agree with TRBD2. With V trimmed by 5 bases and J by 5 bases, 5 bases remained unmatched. CDR1 and CDR2 from the germline V gene are LNHDA and SQIVND (reference sequence). The CDR3 is made up of 15 amino acids. CDR3 sequence: CASSFSGGAHNEQFF. CDR3 coding DNA: TGTGCCAGTAGTTTTAGCGGGGGGGCCCACAATGAGCAGTTCTTC.

This clonotype was seen more than once but under ten times. The V and J genes are TRBV5-1 and TRBJ2-7; TRBD1 matches 8 bases. Germline V gene lookup returns CDR1 SGHRS and CDR2 YFSETQ. The CDR3 covers 14 residues. J lost 3 bases, V lost 0 bases, and 2 bases had no gene match. CDR3 bases: TGCGCCAGCAGCTTGGAGGACAGGGACTACGAGCAGTACTTC. Translated, it gives CASSLEDRDYEQYF. Combining the CDR3 with reference TRBV5-1 and TRBJ2-7 gives the whole variable domain KAGVTQTPRYLIKTRGQQVTLSCSPISGHRSVSWYQQTPGQGLQFLFEYFSETQRNKGNFPGRFSGRQFSNSRSEMNVSTLELGDSALYLCASSLEDRDYEQYFGPGTRLTVT.

This clonotype was seen a few times. The chain links TRBV6-1 to TRBJ1-5; tentative D call: TRBD1 (5 bases). The CDR3 loop spans 16 amino acids. Deletions cut 5 bases from V and 1 base from J, with 15 bases between. The germline V gene encodes CDR1 MNHNS and CDR2 SASEGT. The CDR3 sequence is CASSTLEGPSNQPQHF. The CDR3 nucleotides read TGTGCCAGCAGTACCCTAGAGGGGCCAAGCAATCAGCCCCAGCATTTT.

In this sample, this clonotype turned up many times. The chain carries TRBV12-3 or TRBV12-4 and TRBJ1-5, with D hard to call. The V gene lost 2 bases and the J gene lost 4 bases, with 6 bases spanning the gap. The CDR3 extends over 13 amino acids. The CDR3 reads CASSLLRNQPQHF. For the CDR3, the DNA is TGTGCCAGCAGTTTACTCCGGAATCAGCCCCAGCATTTT.

The J gene is TRBJ2-3, the V gene TRBV19; D perhaps matches TRBD1 (6 bases). Trimming shortened V by 5 bases and J by 3 bases, and 15 bases separated the two germline ends. The CDR3 contains 15 residues. Germline V gene sequence: CDR1 LNHDA, CDR2 SQIVND (reference sequence). The CDR3 bases are TGTGCCAGTAGTCCCCGCCCGCAGGGGACAGATACGCAGTATTTT. Its protein is CASSPRPQGTDTQYF. Filled out from reference TRBV19 and TRBJ2-3, the complete variable domain reads DGGITQSPKYLFRKEGQNVTLSCEQNLNHDAMYWYRQDPGQGLRLIYYSQIVNDFQKGDIAEGYSVSREKKESFPLTVTSAQKNPTAFYLCASSPRPQGTDTQYFGPGTRLTVL.

In its sample, this clonotype was seen a few times. This chain uses TRBV2 with TRBJ1-5; no definite D call. Germline V gives CDR1 SNHLY, CDR2 FYNNEI. The CDR3 runs 14 residues. V lost 6 bases to trimming and J lost 4 bases, with 13 bases between them. This CDR3 is CASRPLITNQPQHF. CDR3 DNA: TGTGCCAGCAGGCCCCTTATCACGAATCAGCCCCAGCATTTT.

The chain couples TRBV28 to TRBJ2-3; D ambiguous. V was cut by 8 bases and J by 2 bases, with 11 bases left in between. Per the germline V gene, CDR1 is MDHEN and CDR2 is SYDVKM. The CDR3 is 13 amino acids. The CDR3 protein is CASLGLDTDTQYF. In DNA, the CDR3 is TGTGCCAGCCTGGGTCTAGACACAGATACGCAGTATTTT.

This clonotype has ten or more counts. The chain has TRBV19 and TRBJ2-7; 7 bases map to TRBD1. Trimming at V came to 6 bases and at J to 6 bases, leaving 14 bases not matched to a gene. This CDR3 is 15 amino acids long. Germline V gene lookup returns CDR1 LNHDA and CDR2 SQIVND (reference sequence). CDR3 DNA: TGTGCCAGTAGACCCCCGGACAGGCCCAGAGGCGAGCAGTACTTC. Translation gives CASRPPDRPRGEQYF.

This chain joins TRBV7-6 and TRBJ2-2; 9 positions agree with TRBD1. Trimming cost V 5 bases and J 6 bases; bases outside gene matches: 10. This CDR3 has 16 residues. Germline loops: CDR1 SGHVS, CDR2 FNYEAQ. The CDR3 reads CASSTSGTGMAGELFF. The CDR3 DNA is TGTGCCAGCAGCACTAGTGGGACAGGGATGGCCGGGGAGCTGTTTTTT.

This clonotype was observed once. The chain joins TRBV4-1 to TRBJ1-2, with D possibly matching TRBD1 (5 bases). This CDR3 is built from 13 residues. Trimming removed 1 base from V and 4 bases from J, with 7 bases in between. The germline CDR1 and CDR2 sequences are MGHRA and YSYEKL. The CDR3 nucleotides are TGCGCCAGCAGCCAAGGACAGTTCTATGGCTACACCTTC. This encodes CASSQGQFYGYTF.

To note about this clonotype: The junction differs from germline at one of its ends, possibly a read error. The chain uses TRBV7-9 and TRBJ1-4; D is unresolved. The CDR3 totals 12 residues. Germline-derived CDR1 and CDR2 are SEHNR and FQNEAQ (reference sequence). The CDR3 DNA follows: TGTGCCGGCAGCTTAGGCGTCGAAAAACTGTTTTTT. Protein: CAGSLGVEKLFF.

This chain joins TRBV5-1 and TRBJ2-1; D may be TRBD2 (5 bases). Germline V lookup: CDR1 SGHRS, CDR2 YFSETQ. There are 15 residues in the CDR3. V lost 7 bases and J 1 base, leaving 15 bases between the germline ends. The CDR3 loop reads CASSPGVLSYNEQFF. The CDR3, as DNA: TGCGCCAGCTCCCCCGGGGTTCTTTCCTACAATGAGCAGTTCTTC.

In this sample, this clonotype turned up many times. The V and J genes are TRBV20-1 and TRBJ2-1, with D perhaps TRBD1 (6 bases). CDR1 and CDR2 from the germline V gene are DFQATT and SNEGSKA (reference sequence). This CDR3 region has 12 residues. Trimming removed 6 bases from V and 10 bases from J, with 16 bases in between. CDR3 region: CSALSGEREQFF. DNA for the CDR3: TGCAGTGCCCTTTCAGGGGAAAGGGAGCAGTTCTTC.

At least ten counts were recorded for this clonotype. The J gene is TRBJ2-2, the V gene TRBV30, with 7 bases identical to TRBD2. The length of the CDR3 is 15 residues. CDR1 is GTSNPN, CDR2 SVGIG, per germline (reference sequence). V trimming: 2 bases; J trimming: 6 bases; junction bases outside the gene matches: 9. CDR3 sequence (DNA): TGTGCCTGGAGTTTGTGGAGGGAGGGTTCCGGGGAGCTGTTTTTT. Translating it yields CAWSLWREGSGELFF.

In its sample, this clonotype was seen many times. V and J are TRBV7-9 and TRBJ2-1; 9 positions agree with TRBD2. Trimming removed 0 bases from V and 6 bases from J; junction bases left unmatched: 0. The germline V gene encodes CDR1 SEHNR and CDR2 FQNEAQ (reference sequence). This CDR3 is built from 14 residues. The CDR3 is CASSLASGGNEQFF. The CDR3 DNA follows: TGTGCCAGCAGCTTAGCTAGCGGGGGCAATGAGCAGTTCTTC.

This clonotype was seen ten or more times. The chain has TRBV28 and TRBJ2-7; the D call may be TRBD1 or TRBD2 (5 bases each). V was clipped by 7 bases and J by 5 bases, with 15 bases between them. Germline lookup yields CDR1 MDHEN and CDR2 SYDVKM. The CDR3 runs 13 residues. Here the CDR3 DNA reads TGTGCCAGCAAGGGACCCGCTCTGGACGAGCAGTACTTC. It translates to CASKGPALDEQYF.

This chain uses TRBV2 with TRBJ2-1, with a weak D call TRBD1 (5 bases). V was clipped by 4 bases and J by 0 bases, with 19 bases between them. This CDR3 is built from 18 residues. CDR1 is SNHLY, CDR2 FYNNEI, per germline. The CDR3 protein is CASSGILGLRGSYNEQFF. CDR3 DNA sequence: TGTGCCAGCAGTGGAATTCTAGGTTTAAGGGGCTCCTACAATGAGCAGTTCTTC.

This clonotype has only a few counts. The chain recombines TRBV20-1 with TRBJ1-3; D ambiguous. The germline CDR1 and CDR2 sequences are DFQATT and SNEGSKA (reference sequence). Trimming left V 2 bases short and J 4 bases short, with 15 bases between. The CDR3 is made up of 15 amino acids. The CDR3 DNA follows: TGCAGTGCTAGACCCGCCTCCCGGGCGGGAAACACCATATATTTT. It is translated as CSARPASRAGNTIYF.

The CDR3 spells CSAPPSASTDTQYF. As DNA, the CDR3 is TGCAGTGCTCCCCCTTCTGCCAGCACAGATACGCAGTATTTT. V gene TRBV20-1 combines with J gene TRBJ2-3; no definite D call. The CDR3 covers 14 residues. V lost 5 bases, J lost 0 bases, and 12 bases lay in between. CDR1 is DFQATT, CDR2 SNEGSKA, per germline (reference sequence).

This clonotype has at least ten counts. The chain joins TRBV24-1 to TRBJ2-5; the D gene is possibly TRBD1 (6 bases). The CDR3 contains 15 residues. Germline CDR1 is KGHDR and CDR2 is SFDVKD. Trimming pared 1 base from V and 4 bases from J, leaving 12 bases between. This chain's CDR3 is CATSDLEQGGETQYF. The CDR3 bases are TGTGCCACCAGTGATTTAGAACAGGGTGGAGAGACCCAGTACTTC.

This clonotype was seen more than once but under ten times. CDR3 residues: CSARVRGRPSTDTQYF. The DNA for the CDR3 is TGCAGTGCTAGAGTTAGGGGTCGGCCTAGCACAGATACGCAGTATTTT. This chain connects TRBV20-1 to TRBJ2-3; possible D gene TRBD1, 5 bases. The CDR3 covers 16 residues. V was pared by 1 base and J by 0 bases, with 14 bases between. Per the germline V gene, CDR1 is DFQATT and CDR2 is SNEGSKA (reference sequence).

At least ten counts were recorded for this clonotype. The chain employs TRBV28 and TRBJ1-6, with D maybe TRBD1 (6 bases). Trimming removed 3 bases at V and 14 bases at J, with 20 bases between. The CDR3 has 15 amino acids. Germline CDR1 MDHEN, CDR2 SYDVKM. In DNA, the CDR3 is TGTGCCAGCAGTTTTCAGGGGCCGGCCACGAGAGCCCTCCACTTT. Encoded protein: CASSFQGPATRALHF.